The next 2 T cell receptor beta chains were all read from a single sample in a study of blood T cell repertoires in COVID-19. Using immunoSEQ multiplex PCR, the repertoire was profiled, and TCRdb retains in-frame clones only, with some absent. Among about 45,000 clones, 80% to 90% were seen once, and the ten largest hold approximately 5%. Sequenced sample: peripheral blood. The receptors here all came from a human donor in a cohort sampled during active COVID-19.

CDR3 in amino acids: CASSYGLISTDTQYF. The CDR3 DNA reads TGTGCCAGCAGCTACGGACTTATAAGCACAGATACGCAGTATTTT. The genes are TRBV9 and TRBJ2-3; maybe TRBD2 (5 bases). Germline V gene lookup returns CDR1 SGDLS and CDR2 YYNGEE. V was clipped by 4 bases and J by 0 bases, with 12 bases between them. This CDR3 is 15 amino acids long.

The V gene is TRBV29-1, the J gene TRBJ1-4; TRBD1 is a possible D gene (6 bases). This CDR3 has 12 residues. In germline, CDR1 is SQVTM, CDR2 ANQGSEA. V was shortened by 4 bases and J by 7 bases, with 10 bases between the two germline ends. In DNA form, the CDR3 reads TGCAGCGTTGGAGAGGGGGGTGAAAAACTGTTTTTT. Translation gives CSVGEGGEKLFF.